The entry below gives a single T cell receptor (beta chain) sequence along with its context. The data were obtained in a study of blood T cell repertoires in COVID-19. Study background: Samples representing acute and convalescent COVID-19 were sourced from the United States, Italy and Spain.

The CDR3 has 16 residues. Deletions cut 4 bases from V and 0 bases from J, with 17 bases between. Germline CDR1 SGHNT, CDR2 YYREEE (reference sequence). Authors' data handling: Amplification from reference gene primers served as the basis for estimated nucleated cell counts. This table comes from immunoSEQ multiplex PCR, and its TCRdb copy is limited to in-frame clones, with some not included. The V and J calls and clone size come from that table; D and trimming were worked out from the DNA. The table shows more than 150,000 clones, with 79% occurring only once. Sequencing was carried out using peripheral blood. This rearrangement joins TRBV5-4 to TRBJ2-7; D perhaps matches TRBD2 (6 bases). The receptor was derived from a man aged 55 to 70 with active or convalescent COVID-19. CDR3 DNA: TGTGCCAGCAGCCTGGCGGGGTTTTCGAGCTCCTACGAGCAGTACTTC. It yields the protein CASSLAGFSSSYEQYF.